This T cell receptor (beta chain) was sequenced for a study of PD-1 blockade in classical Hodgkin lymphoma. Profiling relied on immunoSEQ multiplex PCR, and the TCRdb table lists in-frame clones only, not all of them. Among about 33,000 clones listed, approximately 94% were seen once. This clone has only a few counts. Its antigen is undetermined. The time point was: newly diagnosed, previously untreated cHL patient sample. The authors used newly diagnosed, untreated classical Hodgkin lymphoma PBMCs as comparison. CDR1 is LNHDA and CDR2 is SQIVND in the germline V gene (reference sequence). The CDR3 totals 12 residues. With 6 bases removed from V and 1 base from J, the gap between germline ends came to 4 bases. Study-level findings and limits: With respect to the repertoire differences, their causes, possibly disease activity or prior therapy, remain undefined. As was reported, newly diagnosed patients showed lower baseline TCR diversity than healthy donors did.

Sequencing was done on a sample of peripheral blood mononuclear cells (PBMCs). The sequence was obtained from a human donor with classical Hodgkin lymphoma. The chain combines TRBV19 with TRBJ1-5, with D unclear. Here the CDR3 reads CASSLSNQPQHF. In DNA, the CDR3 is TGTGCCAGTAGCCTCAGCAATCAGCCCCAGCATTTT.